This section outlines one T cell receptor beta chain sequence together with its context. Its antigen is as yet unknown. This record belongs to a study of a mutant IDH1 vaccine in newly diagnosed glioma. The method was immunoSEQ multiplex PCR; TCRdb's version includes in-frame clones alone and lacks a portion of them. The table shows some 58,000 clones, with approximately 80% occurring only once. As for time point: week 35, safety follow-up. Mutant IDH1 20-mer peptide, at 300 ug, made up each vaccine dose, with topical imiquimod. Germline CDR1 reads SGHNT; CDR2 reads YYREEE (reference sequence). Trimming left V 3 bases short and J 8 bases short, with 23 bases between. The CDR3 has 16 amino acids.

This clonotype was sampled from a man aged 40-49 years with glioma. Source: PBMCs, taken from a glioma patient whose treatment included an IDH1 peptide vaccine. This sequence joins TRBV5-4 and TRBJ1-2; perhaps TRBD1 as D (6 bases). The CDR3 DNA follows: TGTGCCAGCAGCTCCGGCGGGGGGCCGGCTAGTCGAGGCTACACCTTC. Translation gives CASSSGGGPASRGYTF.